These 23 T cell receptor beta chains originate from one sample sequenced in a study of beta chain features in type 1 diabetes. Their target antigens are unknown. The investigators reverse transcribed all of the isolated RNA, so they sequenced expressed TCRB transcripts. Some clones are missing from TCRdb's copy, which holds only in-frame ones; the method was immunoSEQ multiplex PCR. There are fewer than 450,000 clones in the sample; approximately 13% occur only once, and roughly 0.015% lies in the top ten. Findings of the study overall: The study found moderately but significantly shorter TCRB CDR3s in all four CD4+ subsets of Type 1 diabetes patients.

The source material was naive CD4+ T cells from blood. Receptors were obtained from a woman under 30 with type 1 diabetes.

This clone was counted a few times. The chain has TRBV2 and TRBJ2-1; 13 bases are a match to TRBD2. Trimming took 6 bases from V and 7 from J; bases not matched to a gene: 6. This CDR3 has 15 residues. In germline, CDR1 is SNHLY, CDR2 FYNNEI. The CDR3 nucleotides read TGTGCCAGCAGCGGGACTAGCGGGGCCTGGAATGAGCAGTTCTTC. Its translation is CASSGTSGAWNEQFF. The whole variable domain, filled in from reference TRBV2 and TRBJ2-1, reads EPEVTQTPSHQVTQMGQEVILRCVPISNHLYFYWYRQILGQKVEFLVSFYNNEISEKSEIFDDQFSVERPDGSNFTLKIRSTKLEDSAMYFCASSGTSGAWNEQFFGPGTRLTVL.

On this clone: At one of its ends the junction is not consistent with the germline gene, which may arise from a read error. The chain employs TRBV19 and TRBJ2-1, with TRBD1 matching 9 bases. CDR1 is LNHDA and CDR2 is SQIVND in the germline V gene (reference sequence). The CDR3 is 15 amino acids. As DNA, the CDR3 is TGTGCCAGTACCGACTTGGGACAGGGCTTGTATGAACAGTTCTTC. Protein: CASTDLGQGLYEQFF.

The chain combines TRBV30 with TRBJ2-1, with a possible D match to TRBD2 (7 bases). The V and J ends lost 2 bases and 4 bases respectively, with 18 bases between them. CDR1 and CDR2 (germline): GTSNPN, SVGIG (reference sequence). The CDR3 sequence is 16 residues long. In DNA form, the CDR3 reads TGTGCCTGGAGTTCGTGGGGGGGCAGTGCTTACAATGAGCAGTTCTTC. Protein product: CAWSSWGGSAYNEQFF.

This clone came up a few times. The gene calls are TRBV27 and TRBJ1-1; 9 nucleotides align to TRBD1. In germline, CDR1 is MNHEY, CDR2 SMNVEV (reference sequence). The J segment lost 5 bases and the V segment lost 8 bases, leaving 9 bases of the junction unmatched. The CDR3 is 14 residues long. The CDR3: CASRPGGTGTEAFF. For the CDR3, the DNA is TGTGCCAGCCGGCCGGGTGGGACAGGGACTGAAGCTTTCTTT.

This clone appeared a few times. The genes are TRBV29-1 and TRBJ2-1; 9 bases line up with TRBD2. Germline CDR1 and CDR2: SQVTM and ANQGSEA. This CDR3 contains 14 residues. With 4 bases clipped from V and 3 bases from J, the junction kept 4 bases outside the gene matches. CDR3 coding DNA: TGCAGCGTTGCCGAGACTAGCGGCTACAATGAGCAGTTCTTC. Its translation is CSVAETSGYNEQFF.

This rearrangement joins TRBV30 to TRBJ2-5; 8 bases fit TRBD1. CDR3 length: 14 residues. V was clipped by 0 bases and J by 5 bases; unmatched bases: 5. Germline CDR1 and CDR2: GTSNPN and SVGIG (reference sequence). The CDR3 DNA reads as TGTGCCTGGAGTGTACGGGGGACAGGCGAGACCCAGTACTTC. It codes for CAWSVRGTGETQYF.

The V call is TRBV30, the J call TRBJ1-1; no firm D call. The CDR3 spans 18 residues. Trimming left V 4 bases short and J 1 base short, with 25 bases between. Per the germline V gene, CDR1 is GTSNPN and CDR2 is SVGIG (reference sequence). CDR3 DNA: TGTGCCTGGACCCCTGGGTGGGCAGGACCCGGGAAGAACACTGAAGCTTTCTTT. Protein sequence: CAWTPGWAGPGKNTEAFF.

This clone was detected a few times. The V gene is TRBV18, the J gene TRBJ2-7; 7 bases line up with TRBD2. The germline CDR1 and CDR2 sequences are KGHSH and LQKENI. V gave up 3 bases and J gave up 6 bases; unmatched junction bases: 8. The length of the CDR3 is 14 residues. The CDR3 sequence: CASSPGRGVGEQYF. The DNA for the CDR3 is TGTGCCAGCTCACCGGGGAGGGGCGTTGGCGAGCAGTACTTC.

The chain uses TRBV7-2 and TRBJ2-6; D gene uncertain. Germline CDR1 is SGHTA and CDR2 is FQGNSA. The ends were cut back, 2 bases at V and 0 bases at J, with 14 bases in the middle. CDR3 length: 18 amino acids. CDR3 region: CASSLSPTRSSGANVLTF. The CDR3 DNA is TGTGCCAGCAGCTTATCTCCCACCCGCAGCTCTGGGGCCAACGTCCTGACTTTC.

In its sample, this clone was seen a few times. The genes are TRBV30 and TRBJ2-5, with 11 positions matching TRBD2. V trimming: 2 bases; J trimming: 4 bases; junction bases outside the gene matches: 12. The germline V gene encodes CDR1 GTSNPN and CDR2 SVGIG (reference sequence). The CDR3 extends over 17 amino acids. The CDR3 DNA is TGTGCCTGGAGTCCCTACCGACTAGCGGGGAGTGGAGAGACCCAGTACTTC. This codes for CAWSPYRLAGSGETQYF.

There are a few counts of this clone. The chain recombines TRBV7-8 with TRBJ2-4; TRBD1 matches 10 bases. V was clipped by 8 bases and J by 6 bases; unmatched bases: 13. From germline, CDR1 is SGHVS and CDR2 FQNEAQ. This CDR3 region has 16 residues. The CDR3 sequence is CASAKGDRGTLNIQYF. In DNA form, the CDR3 reads TGTGCCAGCGCCAAAGGGGACAGGGGAACATTAAACATTCAGTACTTC.

The V and J genes are TRBV18 and TRBJ1-2, with unresolved D. Germline CDR1 and CDR2: KGHSH and LQKENI. The CDR3 spans 17 residues. V lost 3 bases and J 5 bases, leaving 22 bases between the germline ends. The DNA for the CDR3 is TGTGCCAGCTCACCCCAGCAGGCTTCCCCCGGCCCTTATGGCTACACCTTC. Its translation: CASSPQQASPGPYGYTF.

This clone was counted between two and nine times. The chain employs TRBV7-9 and TRBJ2-3; the D is unclear. The CDR3 runs 14 residues. Between the trimmed V and J ends, which lost 6 bases and 0 bases, there was a span of 10 bases. CDR1 is SEHNR and CDR2 is FQNEAQ in the germline V gene (reference sequence). CDR3 DNA: TGTGCCAGCAGATTTAGCAGCAGCACAGATACGCAGTATTTT. Residues: CASRFSSSTDTQYF.

This clone was found a few times. The chain links TRBV2 to TRBJ2-7; TRBD1 matches at 10 bases. V dropped 10 bases and J dropped 3; count of bases not matched to a gene: 9. The V gene's germline CDR1 is SNHLY and CDR2 FYNNEI. The CDR3 totals 14 residues. This CDR3 reads CATTPGQGSYEQYF. CDR3 DNA: TGTGCCACCACTCCGGGACAGGGGAGCTACGAGCAGTACTTC. The full variable domain, with the rest looked up from reference TRBV2 and TRBJ2-7, is EPEVTQTPSHQVTQMGQEVILRCVPISNHLYFYWYRQILGQKVEFLVSFYNNEISEKSEIFDDQFSVERPDGSNFTLKIRSTKLEDSAMYFCATTPGQGSYEQYFGPGTRLTVT.

The chain recombines TRBV6-1 with TRBJ2-7; the match to TRBD1 covers 9 bases. Germline V gene sequence: CDR1 MNHNS, CDR2 SASEGT. J was trimmed by 5 bases and V by 2 bases; bases with no gene match: 7. The CDR3 is 15 amino acids. This chain's CDR3 is CASSEMDRGWNEQYV. CDR3 coding DNA: TGTGCCAGCAGTGAAATGGACAGGGGATGGAACGAGCAGTACGTC.

This chain uses TRBV7-2 with TRBJ2-1, with D maybe TRBD2 (5 bases). The CDR3 runs to 15 residues. Germline V CDR1 and CDR2: SGHTA, FQGNSA. Trimming left V 4 bases short and J 2 bases short, with 12 bases between. The CDR3 bases are TGTGCCAGCAGCTCCGGTCGAGGGACCTACAATGAGCAGTTCTTC. It codes for CASSSGRGTYNEQFF.

The chain uses TRBV9 and TRBJ1-1, with D possibly TRBD1 on 6 matching bases. V lost 3 bases and J lost 2, with 11 bases in between. Germline CDR1 is SGDLS and CDR2 is YYNGEE. The CDR3 runs to 14 residues. The CDR3 coding sequence is TGTGCCAGCAGCGACAGGGCCGCAAACACTGAAGCTTTCTTT. This encodes CASSDRAANTEAFF.

The chain combines TRBV28 with TRBJ2-7; 11 nucleotides line up with TRBD2. The V segment lost 6 bases and the J segment 4 bases; nucleotides outside the gene matches: 5. This CDR3 is built from 14 residues. CDR1 MDHEN and CDR2 SYDVKM come from the germline V gene. CDR3 nucleotides: TGTGCCAGCAGCCCCGGGACTAGCGGTTACGAGCAGTACTTC. Translation gives CASSPGTSGYEQYF.

Only a few counts were recorded for this clone. The J gene is TRBJ2-5, the V gene TRBV19, with 10 nucleotides matching TRBD1. Unmatched junction bases numbered 15, after V lost 10 bases and J lost 1 base. This CDR3 is 17 amino acids long. Germline V gives CDR1 LNHDA, CDR2 SQIVND (reference sequence). The DNA of the CDR3 is TGTGCCACACGGAGGACAGGGGGTTACCTTACCCAAGAGACCCAGTACTTC. Protein: CATRRTGGYLTQETQYF.

This clone was counted only a few times. This sequence joins TRBV21-1 and TRBJ1-5; TRBD1, the D gene given by the table, was not confirmed from the DNA. TRBV21-1 is a documented pseudogene. The CDR3 contains 18 residues. The CDR3 loop reads CASSKGDQGPGDNQPQHF. For the CDR3, the DNA is TGTGCCAGCAGCAAAGGGGACCAGGGGCCAGGGGACAATCAGCCCCAGCATTTT.

This clone came up a few times. The V call is TRBV6-5, the J call TRBJ2-7; 7 nucleotides line up with TRBD1. The V and J ends lost 8 bases and 2 bases, in that order; junction bases with no gene match: 6. The CDR3 length is 13 residues. CDR1 is MNHEY, CDR2 SVGAGI, per germline. This chain's CDR3 is CASRTGGTYEQYF. CDR3 coding DNA: TGTGCCAGCCGGACAGGAGGAACCTACGAGCAGTACTTC.

The CDR3 here is CASSFRDFDLHEQYF. In DNA, the CDR3 is TGTGCCAGTAGCTTTCGGGACTTCGACCTCCACGAGCAGTACTTC. V and J are TRBV19 and TRBJ2-7, with a tentative D call TRBD2 (6 bases). With 6 bases removed from V and 5 bases from J, the gap between germline ends came to 20 bases. The CDR3 contains 15 residues. The V gene's germline CDR1 is LNHDA and CDR2 SQIVND (reference sequence). Supplemented by reference TRBV19 and TRBJ2-7, the full variable domain reads DGGITQSPKYLFRKEGQNVTLSCEQNLNHDAMYWYRQDPGQGLRLIYYSQIVNDFQKGDIAEGYSVSREKKESFPLTVTSAQKNPTAFYLCASSFRDFDLHEQYFGPGTRLTVT.

The sample holds a few counts of this clone. This sequence joins TRBV7-9 and TRBJ2-5; TRBD2 matches 8 bases. CDR1 is SEHNR and CDR2 is FQNEAQ in the germline V gene (reference sequence). This CDR3 has 14 residues. V was pared by 5 bases and J by 5 bases, with 7 bases of the junction left unmatched. The CDR3 DNA is TGTGCCAGCAGCCCCCGGGGGGGATCGGAGACCCAGTACTTC. Translating it yields CASSPRGGSETQYF.